These 26 T cell receptor beta chains originate from one sample sequenced in a study of blood T cell repertoires in COVID-19. TCRdb's table, derived via immunoSEQ multiplex PCR, lists solely in-frame clones and lacks some. The top ten hold roughly a sixth of the sample, which has about 76,000 clones, about 88% seen once. Material: peripheral blood. Source of these receptors: a human donor in a cohort sampled during active COVID-19.

V gene TRBV10-3 combines with J gene TRBJ1-1, with D tentatively TRBD1 (6 bases). CDR1 ENHRY and CDR2 SYGVKD come from the germline V gene. V lost 4 bases and J 3 bases, leaving 15 bases between the germline ends. The CDR3 spans 15 residues. The CDR3: CAISAGGRVYTEAFF. CDR3 DNA sequence: TGTGCCATCAGTGCTGGGGGCCGGGTGTACACTGAAGCTTTCTTT.

The chain combines TRBV7-6 with TRBJ2-1; D is perhaps TRBD1 (5 bases). The CDR3 spans 15 residues. From germline, CDR1 is SGHVS and CDR2 FNYEAQ. The V end lost 0 bases, the J end lost 7 bases, and 13 bases lay between the germline ends. The CDR3 reads CASSLASGAGNEQFF. Written as DNA, the CDR3 is TGTGCCAGCAGCTTAGCCTCTGGGGCCGGGAATGAGCAGTTCTTC. The full variable domain, rest sourced from reference TRBV7-6 and TRBJ2-1, is GAGVSQSPRYKVTKRGQDVALRCDPISGHVSLYWYRQALGQGPEFLTYFNYEAQQDKSGLPNDRFSAERPEGSISTLTIQRTEQRDSAMYRCASSLASGAGNEQFFGPGTRLTVL.

The V call is TRBV12-3 or TRBV12-4, the J call TRBJ1-2; TRBD1 matches 8 bases. The junction had 5 bases not matched to a gene; V was cut back by 8 bases and J by 3 bases. The CDR3 covers 13 residues. This CDR3 reads CASSSGGYYGYTF. CDR3 nucleotide sequence: TGTGCCAGCTCCTCAGGGGGCTACTATGGCTACACCTTC.

This sequence joins TRBV5-1 and TRBJ1-1, with TRBD1 matching 7 bases. V dropped 4 bases and J dropped 1; count of bases not matched to a gene: 4. The CDR3 is made up of 14 amino acids. Per germline, CDR1 SGHRS and CDR2 YFSETQ. Here the CDR3 reads CASSQRTGNTEAFF. In DNA, the CDR3 is TGCGCCAGCAGCCAAAGGACAGGGAACACTGAAGCTTTCTTT.

The gene calls are TRBV7-9 and TRBJ2-7, with 8 positions matching TRBD1. The V gene end was trimmed by 5 bases and the J gene end by 5 bases; junction bases not matched to a gene: 8. The CDR3 loop spans 14 amino acids. Germline V lookup: CDR1 SEHNR, CDR2 FQNEAQ (reference sequence). CDR3 region: CASSHRQGSHEQYF. The CDR3, as DNA: TGTGCCAGCAGCCACCGACAGGGGAGCCACGAGCAGTACTTC.

The V gene is TRBV19, the J gene TRBJ1-5; D call uncertain. V gave up 8 bases and J gave up 0 bases, with 17 bases separating them. CDR3 length: 16 residues. Germline V gene sequence: CDR1 LNHDA, CDR2 SQIVND (reference sequence). Written as DNA, the CDR3 is TGTGCCAGTTGTCTAAATTTAGGCGGTAGCAATCAGCCCCAGCATTTT. It is translated as CASCLNLGGSNQPQHF.

The rearrangement joins TRBV7-9 to TRBJ1-3; the D gene is possibly TRBD1 (5 bases). V lost 8 bases, J lost 7 bases, and 15 bases lay in between. The CDR3 contains 13 residues. Per the germline V gene, CDR1 is SEHNR and CDR2 is FQNEAQ (reference sequence). The CDR3 nucleotides are TGTGCCAGCGCCAGTTCAAGGGGCAACACCATATATTTT. Encoded protein: CASASSRGNTIYF.

In DNA form, the CDR3 reads TGTGCCAGCAGCAAAGGAGAGGTGGCTCCCTACGAGCAGTACTTC. Protein product: CASSKGEVAPYEQYF. J is TRBJ2-7 and V is TRBV7-3; D is uncertain. The CDR3 consists of 15 residues. V lost 5 bases and J lost 2, with 16 bases in between. CDR1 is SGHTA, CDR2 FQGTGA, per germline. Combining the CDR3 with reference TRBV7-3 and TRBJ2-7 gives the whole variable domain GAGVSQTPSNKVTEKGKYVELRCDPISGHTALYWYRQSLGQGPEFLIYFQGTGAADDSGLPNDRFFAVRPEGSVSTLKIQRTERGDSAVYLCASSKGEVAPYEQYFGPGTRLTVT.

The chain couples TRBV18 to TRBJ2-5; 9 nucleotides agree with TRBD2. The germline gives CDR1 KGHSH, CDR2 LQKENI. V lost 2 bases, J lost 2 bases, and 6 bases stayed unmatched. The CDR3 is made up of 16 amino acids. The CDR3 spells CASSPLNSGGQETQYF. The CDR3 coding sequence is TGTGCCAGCTCACCATTGAATAGCGGGGGACAAGAGACCCAGTACTTC.

CDR3 coding DNA: TGCGCCAGCAGCCCGCATGGGGCTGAGGAAACTGAAGCTTTCTTT. It yields the protein CASSPHGAEETEAFF. This chain connects TRBV5-1 to TRBJ1-1; D may be TRBD1 (5 bases). V was pared by 4 bases and J by 5 bases, with 18 bases between. CDR1 is SGHRS and CDR2 is YFSETQ in the germline V gene. The CDR3 is 15 residues long.

In this sample, this clone turned up a few times. The V and J genes are TRBV21-1 and TRBJ2-7; the listed D gene, TRBD1, was not tested against the DNA. TRBV21-1 is listed as a pseudogene. The CDR3 consists of 18 residues. CDR3 in amino acids: CASSKGYQGLVRSYEQYF. CDR3 coding DNA: TGTGCCAGCAGCAAAGGTTATCAGGGTTTAGTACGGTCCTACGAGCAGTACTTC.

This chain links TRBV11-2 with TRBJ2-5, with 7 positions matching TRBD2. CDR1 is SGHAT and CDR2 is FQNNGV in the germline V gene. Trimming took 4 bases from V and 3 from J; bases not matched to a gene: 8. This CDR3 contains 15 residues. Here the CDR3 DNA reads TGTGCCAGCAGCTGGGGGGGGACTATTAAAGAGACCCAGTACTTC. Residues: CASSWGGTIKETQYF.

On this clone: Mismatch with germline at one junction end may stem from a read error. This chain connects TRBV28 to TRBJ1-1; 7 bases fit TRBD1. Germline CDR1 reads MDHEN; CDR2 reads SYDVKM. The CDR3 length is 11 residues. CDR3 sequence reads: CASRVNRDRIF. The CDR3 nucleotides are TGTGCCAGCAGAGTAAACCGGGACAGAATATTT.

A few counts support this clone. V usage is TRBV16 and J usage is TRBJ2-7; possible D gene TRBD1, 6 bases. Per the germline V gene, CDR1 is KGHSY and CDR2 is FQNENV. There are 14 residues in the CDR3. Deletions cut 7 bases from V and 7 bases from J, with 20 bases between. In DNA, the CDR3 is TGTGCCAGCACCCTATCAATCCTCAGGGGTGAGCAGTACTTC. Its protein product is CASTLSILRGEQYF. Together with reference TRBV16 and TRBJ2-7, the CDR3 gives the full variable domain: GEEVAQTPKHLVRGEGQKAKLYCAPIKGHSYVFWYQQVLKNEFKFLISFQNENVFDETGMPKERFSAKCLPNSPCSLEIQATKLEDSAVYFCASTLSILRGEQYFGPGTRLTVT.

The chain combines TRBV5-4 with TRBJ1-1, with 7 nucleotides matching TRBD1. Germline V CDR1 and CDR2: SGHNT, YYREEE (reference sequence). Germline trimming cut 0 bases from V and 8 bases from J; bases unmatched to any gene: 7. There are 14 residues in the CDR3. CDR3 in amino acids: CASSLGQGGTEAFF. The DNA of the CDR3 is TGTGCCAGCAGCTTGGGGCAGGGGGGAACGGAAGCTTTCTTT. The complete variable domain, with remaining parts taken from reference TRBV5-4 and TRBJ1-1, reads ETGVTQSPTHLIKTRGQQVTLRCSSQSGHNTVSWYQQALGQGPQFIFQYYREEENGRGNFPPRFSGLQFPNYSSELNVNALELDDSALYLCASSLGQGGTEAFFGQGTRLTVV.

V gene TRBV6-5 combines with J gene TRBJ2-7; 9 nucleotides match TRBD1. V shed 6 bases, J shed 1 base, and the junction held 7 bases outside the gene matches. The CDR3 runs 15 residues. Germline V gene lookup returns CDR1 MNHEY and CDR2 SVGAGI. The CDR3 region is CASRLRDRASYEQYF. In nucleotides, the CDR3 is TGTGCCAGCAGACTCCGGGACAGGGCTTCCTACGAGCAGTACTTC.

V usage is TRBV9 and J usage is TRBJ1-3; D not certain. V lost 0 bases and J 0 bases, leaving 10 bases between the germline ends. The CDR3 extends over 16 amino acids. CDR1 and CDR2 from the germline V gene are SGDLS and YYNGEE. The CDR3 nucleotides are TGTGCCAGCAGCGTAGGAGGTCCCCGCTCTGGAAACACCATATATTTT. Translation: CASSVGGPRSGNTIYF.

The chain carries TRBV2 and TRBJ2-5; TRBD2 might be the D (5 bases). In germline, CDR1 is SNHLY, CDR2 FYNNEI. Trimming cost V 7 bases and J 0 bases, with 12 bases left between them. The CDR3 is 14 residues long. CDR3 protein: CASTRRDNQETQYF. As DNA, the CDR3 is TGTGCCAGCACTCGCCGGGATAACCAAGAGACCCAGTACTTC.

The chain uses TRBV27 and TRBJ2-7, with D perhaps TRBD1 (5 bases). Germline V gene data show CDR1 as MNHEY and CDR2 as SMNVEV (reference sequence). Trimming took off 0 bases at V and 3 bases at J, with 12 bases between the two ends. The CDR3 runs 15 residues. The CDR3 bases are TGTGCCAGCAGTTTATCTTCCAGGGTGAACTACGAGCAGTACTTC. This gives the protein CASSLSSRVNYEQYF.

This clone was seen a few times. The chain combines TRBV7-9 with TRBJ2-7; 10 bases fit TRBD1. The CDR3 sequence is 16 residues long. J was trimmed by 2 bases and V by 6 bases; bases with no gene match: 10. Germline assignment: CDR1 SEHNR and CDR2 FQNEAQ (reference sequence). CDR3 nucleotides: TGTGCCAGCAGTTTGACTGACAGGGGGCGTCCCTACGAGCAGTACTTC. It translates to CASSLTDRGRPYEQYF.

The chain links TRBV15 to TRBJ2-7, with D maybe TRBD2 (6 bases). From germline, CDR1 is LNHNV and CDR2 YYDKDF (reference sequence). This CDR3 contains 17 residues. V lost 1 base and J 0 bases, leaving 16 bases between the germline ends. CDR3 DNA: TGTGCCACCAGCAGAGTAATCGGTGGAGGGGTCTCCTACGAGCAGTACTTC. Translation: CATSRVIGGGVSYEQYF.

The rearrangement uses TRBV5-6 and TRBJ1-2, with D unclear. The germline V gene encodes CDR1 SGHDT and CDR2 YYEEEE. The CDR3 totals 13 residues. V lost 1 base and J lost 6, with 10 bases in between. CDR3 nucleotides: TGTGCCAGCAGCTTGATTCAGGTGGATGGCTACACCTTC. Translation gives CASSLIQVDGYTF.

The V gene is TRBV7-3, the J gene TRBJ2-1, with TRBD2 identical over 10 bases. This CDR3 has 16 residues. Germline trimming cut 2 bases from V and 3 bases from J; bases unmatched to any gene: 4. CDR1 is SGHTA and CDR2 is FQGTGA in the germline V gene. This CDR3 is CASSLGASGGYNEQFF. The CDR3 DNA reads as TGTGCCAGCAGCTTAGGGGCTAGCGGGGGCTACAATGAGCAGTTCTTC.

The rearrangement links TRBV12-3 or TRBV12-4 to TRBJ2-2; D might be TRBD2 (5 bases). The CDR3 totals 13 residues. Trimming shortened V by 2 bases and J by 6 bases, and 7 bases separated the two germline ends. CDR3 in amino acids: CASSLKRAGELFF. The CDR3 bases are TGTGCCAGCAGTTTAAAGAGGGCCGGGGAGCTGTTTTTT.

The rearrangement links TRBV6-5 to TRBJ1-3; 7 bases map to TRBD1. Germline V gene sequence: CDR1 MNHEY, CDR2 SVGAGI. The trim removed 0 bases at V and 0 bases at J, leaving 2 bases unmatched. The CDR3 is 16 residues long. CDR3 sequence: CASSYSNRGSGNTIYF. CDR3 bases: TGTGCCAGCAGTTACTCCAACAGGGGCTCTGGAAACACCATATATTTT.

V is TRBV12-3 or TRBV12-4 and J is TRBJ2-2, with a weak D call TRBD1 (5 bases). Deletions cut 1 base from V and 9 bases from J, with 9 bases between. This CDR3 region has 13 residues. The CDR3 nucleotides read TGTGCCAGCAGTTTAGAGGGGTCCCGGGAGCTGTTTTTT. Amino acids: CASSLEGSRELFF.